This T cell receptor beta chain was sequenced in a study of T cell responses to AZD1222 COVID-19 vaccine. This CDR3 region has 12 residues. The germline V and J ends were trimmed by 5 bases and 2 bases, with 7 bases remaining between them. Germline V gene lookup returns CDR1 SGHNT and CDR2 YYREEE (reference sequence). TCRdb's table, derived via immunoSEQ multiplex PCR, lists solely in-frame clones and lacks some. Of some 130,000 clones in the sample, around nine tenths were seen once. This chain connects TRBV5-4 to TRBJ1-1, with no clear D. This TCR was recovered from an adult in good health. The sample was peripheral blood, taken on day 0 of AZD1222 vaccination. The CDR3 is CASRGINTEAFF. CDR3 nucleotides: TGTGCCAGCAGGGGTATTAACACTGAAGCTTTCTTT.